This entry lists 21 T cell receptor beta chains sequenced from one sample in a study of vaccination and CD4 T cells after COVID-19. Sequencing of cultured CD4+ T cell DNA used the Oncomine TCR Beta short-read assay. TCRdb passed the PCR reads through MiXCR, listing each CDR3 protein once. The sample consists of some 10,000 distinct CDR3 sequences, roughly 63% of them appearing once. Treatment indicated: roughly ten-day PBMC culture with coronavirus spike peptide pools or control peptides (ViraFEST assay). No antigens are known for them. Sequencing was performed on CD4+ T cells from blood, cultured in vitro. The receptors here all came from a human donor who had recovered from COVID-19.

This chain joins TRBV12-2 and TRBJ2-7; the DNA was not compared with TRBD2, the D call given in the table. TRBV12-2 is a listed pseudogene. The CDR3 is made up of 16 amino acids. In DNA form, the CDR3 reads TGTGCAAGTCGCCCCTCGGTTGAGGGAACCTATGACGAGCAGTACTTC. Residues: CASRPSVEGTYDEQYF.

V gene TRBV6-1 combines with J gene TRBJ2-5; D is perhaps TRBD2 (6 bases). CDR1 MNHNS and CDR2 SASEGT come from the germline V gene. V lost 7 bases to trimming and J lost 6 bases, with 12 bases between them. The CDR3 is 12 residues long. This CDR3 reads CASTGGKKTQYF. The DNA for the CDR3 is TGTGCCAGCACCGGGGGTAAAAAGACCCAGTACTTC.

J is TRBJ1-3 and V is TRBV10-3; D is undetermined. The CDR3 loop spans 15 amino acids. V was pared by 5 bases and J by 0 bases, with 11 bases between. The germline gives CDR1 ENHRY, CDR2 SYGVKD. The CDR3 region is CAISSSIRSGNTIYF. The CDR3 nucleotides read TGTGCCATCAGTTCCTCCATCCGCTCTGGAAACACCATATATTTT.

The genes are TRBV6-1 and TRBJ2-7; perhaps TRBD2 as D (6 bases). The ends were cut back, 6 bases at V and 3 bases at J, with 18 bases in the middle. This CDR3 spans 15 amino acids. CDR1 MNHNS and CDR2 SASEGT come from the germline V gene. CDR3 sequence (DNA): TGTGCCAGCAGCCTTCGGGACTCTACGGGCTACGAGCAGTACTTC. It encodes CASSLRDSTGYEQYF.

The rearrangement joins TRBV7-2 to TRBJ1-2; TRBD1 aligns across 11 bases. Germline assignment: CDR1 SGHTA and CDR2 FQGNSA. The CDR3 is 16 amino acids. The V and J ends lost 5 bases and 13 bases, in that order; junction bases with no gene match: 18. The chain's CDR3 is CASSPHSTGTGGVGTF. The DNA for the CDR3 is TGTGCCAGCAGCCCCCACAGCACCGGGACAGGGGGTGTCGGCACCTTC.

This chain links TRBV19 with TRBJ2-5; 9 nucleotides match TRBD2. J lost 5 bases, V lost 7 bases, and 11 bases had no gene match. Germline values: CDR1 LNHDA, CDR2 SQIVND (reference sequence). The CDR3 runs to 15 residues. The CDR3 loop is CASNGGGGRGETQYF. The CDR3 DNA is TGTGCCAGTAACGGTGGCGGCGGGAGGGGGGAGACCCAGTACTTC.

The rearrangement uses TRBV6-1 and TRBJ1-1, with unresolved D. This CDR3 spans 11 amino acids. V dropped 11 bases and J dropped 1 base, with 8 bases sitting between them. Germline V CDR1 and CDR2: MNHNS, SASEGT. The CDR3 DNA sequence: TGTGCCTCAGAGGCGAACACTGAAGCTTTCTTT. Amino acids: CASEANTEAFF.

This clonotype showed up just a few times. The V gene is TRBV11-3, the J gene TRBJ1-5; D is ambiguous. The CDR3 extends over 13 amino acids. Germline CDR1 reads SGHNT; CDR2 reads YENEEA. V lost 2 bases, J lost 8 bases, and 10 bases lay in between. The CDR3 here is CASSLHYEEPQHF. CDR3 bases: TGTGCCAGCAGCTTACATTACGAGGAGCCCCAGCATTTT.

The V gene is TRBV6-1, the J gene TRBJ1-2; TRBD1 matches at 9 bases. The CDR3 consists of 13 residues. Germline V CDR1 and CDR2: MNHNS, SASEGT. Losses at the gene ends were 1 base for V and 8 bases for J; bases not matched to a gene: 2. For the CDR3, the DNA is TGTGCCAGCAGTGAAGGGGGACAGGGAGGCTACACCTTC. It translates to CASSEGGQGGYTF.

The chain links TRBV28 to TRBJ1-6; D is possibly TRBD1 (5 bases). The germline CDR1 and CDR2 sequences are MDHEN and SYDVKM. The ends were cut back, 6 bases at V and 5 bases at J, with 11 bases in the middle. The CDR3 is 14 residues long. The CDR3 DNA follows: TGTGCCAGCAGGACCGGGACCGATAATTCACCCCTCCACTTT. Amino acid sequence: CASRTGTDNSPLHF.

This clonotype showed up just once. The chain joins TRBV7-2 to TRBJ2-7, with 7 bases lining up with TRBD1. The CDR3 is made up of 16 amino acids. The J segment lost 2 bases and the V segment lost 2 bases, leaving 9 bases of the junction unmatched. Per germline, CDR1 SGHTA and CDR2 FQGNSA. The CDR3 DNA reads TGTGCCAGCAGCTTAAACGGTGGACAGGACCCCTACGAGCAGTACTTC. This translates into CASSLNGGQDPYEQYF.

The chain has TRBV12-3 or TRBV12-4 and TRBJ2-3; D is perhaps TRBD1 (5 bases). The CDR3 extends over 15 amino acids. Trimming pared 8 bases from V and 4 bases from J, leaving 19 bases between. The CDR3 DNA reads TGTGCCAGCGCCTCTTTTGGGTGGGGCGCAGATACGCAGTATTTT. It specifies CASASFGWGADTQYF.

The chain couples TRBV20-1 to TRBJ2-3; tentative D call: TRBD2 (5 bases). This CDR3 has 14 residues. V lost 6 bases and J 2 bases, leaving 15 bases between the germline ends. Germline V gene lookup returns CDR1 DFQATT and CDR2 SNEGSKA (reference sequence). The CDR3 here is CSAPPPTTTDTQYF. The CDR3 DNA reads as TGCAGTGCGCCGCCGCCGACTACCACAGATACGCAGTATTTT.

This clonotype has more than one count but fewer than ten. The chain recombines TRBV7-2 with TRBJ1-6, with unresolved D. The CDR3 runs to 13 residues. Germline CDR1 and CDR2: SGHTA and FQGNSA. Trimming took 3 bases from V and 4 from J, leaving 4 bases between them. Here the CDR3 reads CASSFRYNSPLHF. The CDR3 DNA follows: TGTGCCAGCAGCTTTCGGTATAATTCACCCCTCCACTTT.

This clonotype appeared a few times. The chain carries TRBV7-2 and TRBJ1-6; TRBD1 matches at 7 bases. Germline-derived CDR1 and CDR2 are SGHTA and FQGNSA. The junction had 4 bases not matched to a gene; V was cut back by 1 base and J by 7 bases. The CDR3 length is 15 residues. CDR3 in amino acids: CASSLETGWNSPLHF. CDR3 nucleotides: TGTGCCAGCAGCTTAGAGACAGGGTGGAATTCACCCCTCCACTTT. Variable domain in full (rest from reference TRBV7-2 and TRBJ1-6): GAGVSQSPSNKVTEKGKDVELRCDPISGHTALYWYRQSLGQGLEFLIYFQGNSAPDKSGLPSDRFSAERTGGSVSTLTIQRTQQEDSAVYLCASSLETGWNSPLHFGNGTRLTVT.

This chain links TRBV20-1 with TRBJ1-1; D ambiguous. The V end lost 5 bases, the J end lost 4 bases, and 17 bases lay between the germline ends. CDR3 length: 14 residues. Germline CDR1 reads DFQATT; CDR2 reads SNEGSKA (reference sequence). The CDR3 here is CSAHTGSRGTEAFF. CDR3 in DNA: TGCAGTGCTCACACCGGGTCCCGAGGCACTGAAGCTTTCTTT.

This clonotype has only a few counts. The chain couples TRBV6-9 to TRBJ1-6; 7 bases fit TRBD1. The CDR3 covers 16 residues. Germline CDR1 is MNHGY and CDR2 is SVAAGI. The V segment lost 5 bases and the J segment 5 bases; nucleotides outside the gene matches: 9. The CDR3 protein is CASSPPPGQNNSPLHF. As DNA, the CDR3 is TGTGCCAGCAGTCCCCCCCCGGGACAGAATAATTCACCCCTCCACTTT.

The chain has TRBV7-2 and TRBJ1-4, with D possibly TRBD1 on 5 matching bases. CDR3 length equals 15 residues. V was shortened by 0 bases and J by 7 bases, with 12 bases between the two germline ends. The V gene's germline CDR1 is SGHTA and CDR2 FQGNSA. The CDR3 coding sequence is TGTGCCAGCAGCTTAGCTGGGGGTGCTTCTGAAAAACTGTTTTTT. It specifies CASSLAGGASEKLFF.

The chain uses TRBV5-1 and TRBJ1-1, with unresolved D. Trimming removed 4 bases from V and 0 bases from J, with 16 bases in between. Germline lookup yields CDR1 SGHRS and CDR2 YFSETQ. This CDR3 is built from 16 residues. Written as DNA, the CDR3 is TGCGCCAGCAGCCCATGGACTTCCCGTATGAACACTGAAGCTTTCTTT. Encoded protein: CASSPWTSRMNTEAFF.

In this sample, this clonotype turned up once. The V gene is TRBV6-1, the J gene TRBJ2-7, with TRBD1 matching 9 bases. V lost 2 bases, J lost 2 bases, and 10 bases stayed unmatched. Germline V lookup: CDR1 MNHNS, CDR2 SASEGT. This CDR3 has 17 amino acids. CDR3 protein: CASSEIASGQGPYEQYF. CDR3 coding DNA: TGTGCCAGCAGTGAAATTGCCTCGGGACAGGGCCCCTACGAGCAGTACTTC.

The V and J genes are TRBV6-1 and TRBJ1-2, with 9 bases that match TRBD1. CDR3 length: 12 residues. Germline CDR1 is MNHNS and CDR2 is SASEGT. The V and J ends lost 9 bases and 6 bases, in that order; junction bases with no gene match: 5. CDR3 sequence (DNA): TGTGCCAGTTACAGGGGGCGCGATGGCTACACCTTC. The encoded protein is CASYRGRDGYTF.